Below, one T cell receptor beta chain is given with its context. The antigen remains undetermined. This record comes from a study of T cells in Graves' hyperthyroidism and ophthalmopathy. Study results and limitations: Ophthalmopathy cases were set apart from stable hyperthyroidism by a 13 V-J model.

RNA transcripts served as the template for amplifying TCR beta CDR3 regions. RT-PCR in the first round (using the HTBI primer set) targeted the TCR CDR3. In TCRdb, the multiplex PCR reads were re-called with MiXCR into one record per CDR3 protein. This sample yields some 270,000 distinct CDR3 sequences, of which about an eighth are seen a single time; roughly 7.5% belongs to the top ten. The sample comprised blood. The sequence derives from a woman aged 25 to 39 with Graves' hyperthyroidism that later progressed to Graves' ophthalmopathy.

CDR3 protein: CSARGGDQPQHF. The CDR3 nucleotides read TGCAGTGCTAGGGGGGGGGATCAGCCCCAGCATTTT. The chain has TRBV20-1 and TRBJ1-5; D may be TRBD1 (5 bases). Trimming removed 3 bases at V and 5 bases at J, with 8 bases between. This CDR3 contains 12 residues. Germline CDR1 reads DFQATT; CDR2 reads SNEGSKA (reference sequence).